This TCR beta chain originates from a study of blood T cell repertoires in COVID-19. Study background: Researchers got acute and convalescent COVID-19 samples from the United States, Italy and Spain.

In the study's own analysis: Scientists estimated how many nucleated cells there were by amplifying reference gene primers. Here immunoSEQ multiplex PCR was the method, and the copy in TCRdb shows in-frame clones only, minus some. V and J calls and clone size follow that table, whereas D and trimming were derived from the DNA. The table lists tens of thousands of clones, about 88% of them singletons. J lost 6 bases, V lost 0 bases, and 15 bases had no gene match. This CDR3 has 18 amino acids. Germline CDR1 reads MNHNS; CDR2 reads SASEGT. The TCR sequence derives from a man between 60 and 75 years old with active COVID-19. The rearrangement joins TRBV6-1 to TRBJ1-1, with TRBD1 matching 8 bases. Sample: peripheral blood. The CDR3 DNA follows: TGTGCCAGCAGTGAAGCCGACGGGACAGGCTATGAGGTGGCTGAAGCTTTCTTT. Protein: CASSEADGTGYEVAEAFF.